Listed below are T cell receptor beta chains from one sample, sequenced in a study of Graves' ophthalmopathy and Graves' hyperthyroidism. TCRdb ran MiXCR on the multiplex PCR reads and lists one entry per CDR3 protein. The table includes tens of thousands of distinct CDR3 sequences, roughly half detected once. Material: peripheral blood. These receptor sequences come from an adult man with Graves' ophthalmopathy. Each CDR3 is given with its conserved first and last residue.

V gene	J gene	CDR3 protein
TRBV5-7	TRBJ1-2	CASSVAGKESF
TRBV12-3/TRBV12-4	TRBJ1-4	CASSLRTANEKLFF
TRBV5-1	TRBJ2-7	CASRPRVGQNYEQYF
TRBV7-2	TRBJ1-2	CASSLGSSDGYTF
TRBV7-2	TRBJ1-2	CASSYPNRPANYGYTF
TRBV3-1	TRBJ1-4	CASSYRQGTEKLFF
TRBV5-8	TRBJ1-2	CASSLDRANYGYTF
TRBV7-2	TRBJ2-6	CASGTGGSGANVLTF
TRBV11-2	TRBJ1-4	CASSSSGGTGNNEKLFF
TRBV7-3	TRBJ2-1	CASSNSGKQFF
TRBV7-3	TRBJ2-5	CASSWEQGARETQYF
TRBV6-5	TRBJ2-2	CASSFQGGTGELFF
TRBV11-2	TRBJ1-3	CASSLGGEPGLRRAGNTIYF
TRBV30	TRBJ1-4	CAWSVRRPGVEKLFF
TRBV20-1	TRBJ2-7	CSARIGTGTYEQYF
TRBV11-1	TRBJ2-7	CASNKTSGRAAQWEQHF
TRBV29-1	TRBJ2-1	CSVEKDSSYNEQFF
TRBV6-1	TRBJ1-1	CASTRGDPGTGAFF
TRBV4-2	TRBJ2-7	CASSQEPGLAGSEQYF
TRBV6-1	TRBJ2-1	CASTRGNEQFF
TRBV19	TRBJ1-5	CASGGWGDSSTNQPQHF
TRBV25-1	TRBJ2-4	CASMLRDSLIF
TRBV24-1	TRBJ2-2	CATNSTGGELFF
TRBV29-1	TRBJ2-5	CSVLDREETQYF
TRBV7-6	TRBJ1-4	CASSLEETGVEKLFF
TRBV3-1	TRBJ1-5	CASSQGSQQVPFF
TRBV7-2	TRBJ2-4	CASSFSGQGRTQYF